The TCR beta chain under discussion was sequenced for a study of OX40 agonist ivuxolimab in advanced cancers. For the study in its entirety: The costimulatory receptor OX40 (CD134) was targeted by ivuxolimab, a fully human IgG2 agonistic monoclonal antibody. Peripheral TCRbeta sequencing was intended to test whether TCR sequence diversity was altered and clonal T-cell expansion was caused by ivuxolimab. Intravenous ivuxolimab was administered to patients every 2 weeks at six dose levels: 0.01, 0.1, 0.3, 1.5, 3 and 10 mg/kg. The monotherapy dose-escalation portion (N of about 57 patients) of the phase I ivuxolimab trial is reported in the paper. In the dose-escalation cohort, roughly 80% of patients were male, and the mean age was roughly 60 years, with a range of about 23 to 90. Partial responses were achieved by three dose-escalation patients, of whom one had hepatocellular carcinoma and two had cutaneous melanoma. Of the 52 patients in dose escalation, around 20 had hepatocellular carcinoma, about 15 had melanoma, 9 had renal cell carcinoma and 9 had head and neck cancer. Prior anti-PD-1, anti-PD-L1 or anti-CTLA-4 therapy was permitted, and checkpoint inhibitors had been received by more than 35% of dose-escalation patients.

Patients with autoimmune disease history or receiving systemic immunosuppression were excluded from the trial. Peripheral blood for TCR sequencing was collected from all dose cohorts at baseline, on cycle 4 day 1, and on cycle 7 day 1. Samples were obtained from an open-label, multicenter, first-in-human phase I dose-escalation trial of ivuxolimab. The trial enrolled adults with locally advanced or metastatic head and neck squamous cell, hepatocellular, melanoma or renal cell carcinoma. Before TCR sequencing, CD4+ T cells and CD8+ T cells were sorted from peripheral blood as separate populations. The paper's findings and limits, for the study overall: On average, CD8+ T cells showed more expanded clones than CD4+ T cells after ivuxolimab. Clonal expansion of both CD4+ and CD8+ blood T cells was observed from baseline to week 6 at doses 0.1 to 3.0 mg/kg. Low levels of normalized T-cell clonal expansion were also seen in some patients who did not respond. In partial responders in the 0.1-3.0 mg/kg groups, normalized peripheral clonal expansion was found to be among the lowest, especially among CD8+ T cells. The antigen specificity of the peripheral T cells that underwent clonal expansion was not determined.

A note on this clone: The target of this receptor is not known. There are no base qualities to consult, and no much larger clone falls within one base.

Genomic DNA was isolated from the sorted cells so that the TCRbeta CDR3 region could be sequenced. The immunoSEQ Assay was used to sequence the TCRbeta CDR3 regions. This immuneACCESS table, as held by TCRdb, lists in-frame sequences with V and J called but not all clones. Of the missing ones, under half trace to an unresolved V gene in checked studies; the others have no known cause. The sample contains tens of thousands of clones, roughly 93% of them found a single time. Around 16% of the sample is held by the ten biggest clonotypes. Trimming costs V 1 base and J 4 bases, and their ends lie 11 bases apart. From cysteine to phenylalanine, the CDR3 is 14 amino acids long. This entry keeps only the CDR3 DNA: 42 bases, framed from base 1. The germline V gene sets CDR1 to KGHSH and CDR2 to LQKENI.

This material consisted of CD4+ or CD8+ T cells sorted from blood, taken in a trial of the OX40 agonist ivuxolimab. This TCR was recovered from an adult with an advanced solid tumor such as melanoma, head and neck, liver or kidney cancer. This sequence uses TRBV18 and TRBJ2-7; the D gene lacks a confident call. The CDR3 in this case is CASSPRHKDYEQYF. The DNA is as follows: TGTGCCAGCTCACCACGCCACAAAGATTACGAGCAGTACTTC.